One and the same sample provided the 8 T cell receptor beta chains below, sequenced in a study of patients and donors after allogeneic stem cell transplantation. One entry per CDR3 protein, called by TCRdb with MiXCR from the RT-PCR reads. Found here are about 960,000 distinct CDR3 sequences, roughly 18% of them singletons; the top ten hold approximately 5.9%. Sequenced material: blood, either unsorted or a sorted T cell fraction (not recorded which). The receptors were gathered from a human donor who was either an allogeneic HSCT recipient or a stem cell or donor lymphocyte infusion donor (not recorded which). It is not recorded whose cells these are; they may come from a transplant donor.

This clonotype was seen many times. CDR3 nucleotides: TGTGCCAGCAGTTTAACTAGCGGGAGGGCCTTAGGGAATGAGCAGTTCTTC. Translated, it gives CASSLTSGRALGNEQFF. The chain joins TRBV12-3 or TRBV12-4 to TRBJ2-1; 13 bases are shared with TRBD2. The V gene end was trimmed by 2 bases and the J gene end by 7 bases; junction bases not matched to a gene: 8. This CDR3 comprises 17 residues.

The chain is built from TRBV5-1 and TRBJ2-1; D may be TRBD2 (5 bases). CDR1 and CDR2 (germline): SGHRS, YFSETQ. The V and J ends lost 0 bases and 1 base respectively, with 17 bases between them. The CDR3 spans 18 residues. The CDR3 DNA reads as TGCGCCAGCAGCTTGGTTGTTCCCGGGATAGGGTCCTACAATGAGCAGTTCTTC. This encodes CASSLVVPGIGSYNEQFF.

This clonotype was picked up a small number of times. The chain is built from TRBV6-2 or TRBV6-3 and TRBJ2-1; TRBD2 agrees at 9 bases. CDR1 and CDR2 from the germline V gene are MNHEY and SVGEGT. This CDR3 is built from 14 residues. Unmatched junction bases numbered 7, after V lost 6 bases and J lost 7 bases. The CDR3: CASSRGGAWNEQFF. The CDR3 DNA sequence: TGTGCCAGCAGCCGCGGGGGGGCCTGGAATGAGCAGTTCTTC.

This clonotype has a handful of counts. In nucleotides, the CDR3 is TGTGCCAGCAGCCAACGAGGGACAGCGGGCCGAGAGCAGTACTTC. Its protein product is CASSQRGTAGREQYF. The chain uses TRBV3-1 and TRBJ2-7; D may be TRBD1 (7 bases). The CDR3 contains 15 residues. Germline CDR1 and CDR2: LGHDT and YNNKEL (reference sequence). V lost 2 bases and J 7 bases, leaving 18 bases between the germline ends.

This chain uses TRBV5-5 with TRBJ2-6; no definite D call. This CDR3 has 18 amino acids. Trimming removed 0 bases from V and 0 bases from J, with 13 bases in between. CDR1 SGHKS and CDR2 YYEKEE come from the germline V gene (reference sequence). Here the CDR3 DNA reads TGTGCCAGCAGCTTGGGTTTTAAGTCATACTCTGGGGCCAACGTCCTGACTTTC. This sequence encodes CASSLGFKSYSGANVLTF.

V usage is TRBV18 and J usage is TRBJ2-1, with D tentatively TRBD1 (6 bases). From germline, CDR1 is KGHSH and CDR2 LQKENI. The length of the CDR3 is 14 residues. The V and J ends lost 5 bases and 12 bases respectively, with 20 bases between them. In DNA form, the CDR3 reads TGTGCCAGCTCATCCTCGGGACAAGTGGTTGTGCAGTTCTTC. Translated, it gives CASSSSGQVVVQFF.

The rearrangement links TRBV18 to TRBJ2-7; D gene unclear. This CDR3 comprises 16 residues. V lost 3 bases and J lost 0, with 15 bases in between. From germline, CDR1 is KGHSH and CDR2 LQKENI. The CDR3 here is CASSPLSLLSSYEQYF. The CDR3 nucleotides read TGTGCCAGCTCACCCCTTAGTTTACTCTCCTCCTACGAGCAGTACTTC.

This clonotype was counted only a few times. V and J are TRBV27 and TRBJ1-1, with D maybe TRBD1 (5 bases). The CDR3 runs 15 residues. Between the trimmed V and J ends, which lost 0 bases and 3 bases, there was a span of 11 bases. Germline CDR1 MNHEY, CDR2 SMNVEV (reference sequence). The CDR3 nucleotides are TGTGCCAGCAGTTTATCTCTGGGGACCCACACTGAAGCTTTCTTT. It codes for CASSLSLGTHTEAFF.